What follows are 5 T cell receptor beta chains derived from one specimen sequenced in a study of T cell changes during pregnancy in multiple sclerosis. Produced via immunoSEQ multiplex PCR; TCRdb's table is partial and in-frame only. Among roughly 61,000 clones listed, 85% to 95% were seen once. Source: peripheral blood, taken after pregnancy. All receptors derive from a female donor with multiple sclerosis, enrolled in a pregnancy study.

The chain carries TRBV30 and TRBJ2-1; D is uncertain. Germline V gene sequence: CDR1 GTSNPN, CDR2 SVGIG (reference sequence). Deletions cut 5 bases from V and 0 bases from J, with 11 bases between. The CDR3 runs to 14 residues. This chain's CDR3 is CAWRGESSYNEQFF. In nucleotides, the CDR3 is TGTGCCTGGCGAGGAGAAAGCTCCTACAATGAGCAGTTCTTC.

The chain combines TRBV6-5 with TRBJ2-5, with TRBD2 as a possible D gene (5 bases). Deletions cut 4 bases from V and 2 bases from J, with 11 bases between. CDR1 is MNHEY, CDR2 SVGAGI, per germline. This CDR3 spans 14 amino acids. The CDR3 protein is CASSLTGLQETQYF. CDR3 nucleotides: TGTGCCAGCAGTTTGACGGGATTGCAAGAGACCCAGTACTTC.

The rearrangement links TRBV4-1 to TRBJ2-3, with a possible D match to TRBD2 (7 bases). This CDR3 is built from 16 residues. V was trimmed by 0 bases and J by 5 bases, leaving 15 bases between them. Germline CDR1 MGHRA, CDR2 YSYEKL. The CDR3 loop is CASSQEAGRGGDTQYF. DNA for the CDR3: TGCGCCAGCAGCCAAGAAGCGGGTAGGGGGGGAGATACGCAGTATTTT.

This clone was observed a handful of times. The chain links TRBV21-1 to TRBJ1-1; whether TRBD1, the table's D call, matches the DNA was not checked. TRBV21-1 is annotated as a pseudogene. The CDR3 is 15 amino acids. This CDR3 reads CAASSGQGLGTEAFF. CDR3 bases: TGTGCCGCCAGCAGCGGGCAGGGGCTCGGGACTGAAGCTTTCTTT.

The count of this clone is one. The chain combines TRBV6-7 with TRBJ2-7, with TRBD2 matching 9 bases. TRBV6-7 is placed among ORFs of uncertain function. CDR3 size: 17 residues. The junction had 11 bases not matched to a gene; V was cut back by 2 bases and J by 3 bases. In DNA, the CDR3 is TGTGCCAGCAGTTACCCGGATAAAGCGGGAGGATTCTACGAGCAGTACTTC. Its protein is CASSYPDKAGGFYEQYF.